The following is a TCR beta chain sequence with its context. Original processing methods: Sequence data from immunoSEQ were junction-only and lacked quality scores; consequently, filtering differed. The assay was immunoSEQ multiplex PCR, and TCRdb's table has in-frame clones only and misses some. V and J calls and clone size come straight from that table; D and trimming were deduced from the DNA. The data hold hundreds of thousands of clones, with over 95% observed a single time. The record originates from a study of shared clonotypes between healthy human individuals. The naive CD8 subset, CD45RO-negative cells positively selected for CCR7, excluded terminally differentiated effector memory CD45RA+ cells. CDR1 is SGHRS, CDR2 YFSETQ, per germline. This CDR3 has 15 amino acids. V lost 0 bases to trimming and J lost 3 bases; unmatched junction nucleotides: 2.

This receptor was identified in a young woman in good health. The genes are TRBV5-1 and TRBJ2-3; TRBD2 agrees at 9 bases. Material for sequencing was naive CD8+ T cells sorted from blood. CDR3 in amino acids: CASSLDLAGTDTQYF. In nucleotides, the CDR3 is TGCGCCAGCAGCTTGGACCTAGCGGGAACAGATACGCAGTATTTT.